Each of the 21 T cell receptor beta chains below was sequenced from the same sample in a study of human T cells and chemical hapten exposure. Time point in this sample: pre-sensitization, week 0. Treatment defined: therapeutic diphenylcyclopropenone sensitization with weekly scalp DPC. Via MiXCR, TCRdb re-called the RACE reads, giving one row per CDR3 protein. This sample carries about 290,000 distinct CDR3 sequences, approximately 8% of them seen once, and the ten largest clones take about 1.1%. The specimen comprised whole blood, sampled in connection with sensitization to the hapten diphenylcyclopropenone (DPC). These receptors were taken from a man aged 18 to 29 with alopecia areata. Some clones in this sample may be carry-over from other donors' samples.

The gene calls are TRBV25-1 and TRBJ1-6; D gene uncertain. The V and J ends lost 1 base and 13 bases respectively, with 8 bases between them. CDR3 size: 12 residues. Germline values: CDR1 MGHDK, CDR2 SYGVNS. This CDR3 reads CASSESGFPLHF. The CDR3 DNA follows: TGTGCCAGCAGTGAATCCGGGTTCCCCCTCCACTTT.

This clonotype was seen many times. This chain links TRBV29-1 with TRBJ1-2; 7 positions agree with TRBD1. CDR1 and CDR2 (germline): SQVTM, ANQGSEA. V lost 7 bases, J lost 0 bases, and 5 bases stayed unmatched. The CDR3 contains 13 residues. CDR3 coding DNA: TGCAGCGCACGACAGGGTTCTAACTATGGCTACACCTTC. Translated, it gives CSARQGSNYGYTF.

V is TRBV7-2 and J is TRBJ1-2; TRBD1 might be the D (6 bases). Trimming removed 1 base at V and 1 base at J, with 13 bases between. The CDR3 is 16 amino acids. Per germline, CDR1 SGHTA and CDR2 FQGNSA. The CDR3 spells CASSLVRTAVNYGYTF. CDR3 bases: TGTGCCAGCAGCTTAGTCCGGACAGCTGTTAACTATGGCTACACCTTC.

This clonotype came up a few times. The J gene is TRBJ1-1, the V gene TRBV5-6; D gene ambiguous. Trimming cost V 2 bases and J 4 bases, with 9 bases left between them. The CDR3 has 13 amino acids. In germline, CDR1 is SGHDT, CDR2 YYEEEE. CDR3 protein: CASSFSLFTEAFF. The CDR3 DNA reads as TGTGCCAGCAGCTTCAGTTTGTTCACTGAAGCTTTCTTT.

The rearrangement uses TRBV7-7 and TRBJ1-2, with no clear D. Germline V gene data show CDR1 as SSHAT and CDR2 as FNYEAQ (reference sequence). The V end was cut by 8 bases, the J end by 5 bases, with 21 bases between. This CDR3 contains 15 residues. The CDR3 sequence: CASCETAKCLYGYTF. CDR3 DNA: TGTGCCAGCTGCGAGACTGCAAAATGTTTGTATGGCTACACCTTC.

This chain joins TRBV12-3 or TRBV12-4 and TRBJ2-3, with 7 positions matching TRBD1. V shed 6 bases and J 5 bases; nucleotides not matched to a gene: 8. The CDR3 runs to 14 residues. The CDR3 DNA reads TGTGCCAGCAGAACCGTTCGACAGGGAGATACGCAGTATTTT. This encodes CASRTVRQGDTQYF.

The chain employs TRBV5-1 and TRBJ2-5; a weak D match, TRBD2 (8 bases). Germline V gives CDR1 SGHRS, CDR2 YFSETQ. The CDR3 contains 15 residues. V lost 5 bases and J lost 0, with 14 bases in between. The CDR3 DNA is TGCGCCAGCAGTCGGGAGGGACAGAACCAAGAGACCCAGTACTTC. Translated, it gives CASSREGQNQETQYF.

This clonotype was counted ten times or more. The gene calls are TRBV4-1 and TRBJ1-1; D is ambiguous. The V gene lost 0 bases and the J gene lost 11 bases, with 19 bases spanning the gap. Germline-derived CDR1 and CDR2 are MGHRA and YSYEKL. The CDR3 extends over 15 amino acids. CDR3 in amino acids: CASSQEAPPRHLAFF. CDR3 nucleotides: TGCGCCAGCAGCCAAGAAGCTCCCCCCCGACATCTGGCTTTCTTT.

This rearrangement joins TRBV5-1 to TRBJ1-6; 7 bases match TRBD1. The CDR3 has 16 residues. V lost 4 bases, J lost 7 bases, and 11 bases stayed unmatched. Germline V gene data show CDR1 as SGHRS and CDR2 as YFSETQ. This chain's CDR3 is CASSAFLNRGNSPLHF. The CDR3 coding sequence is TGCGCCAGCAGCGCCTTTCTTAACAGGGGAAATTCACCCCTCCACTTT. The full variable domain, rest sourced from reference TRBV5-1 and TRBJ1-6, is KAGVTQTPRYLIKTRGQQVTLSCSPISGHRSVSWYQQTPGQGLQFLFEYFSETQRNKGNFPGRFSGRQFSNSRSEMNVSTLELGDSALYLCASSAFLNRGNSPLHFGNGTRLTVT.

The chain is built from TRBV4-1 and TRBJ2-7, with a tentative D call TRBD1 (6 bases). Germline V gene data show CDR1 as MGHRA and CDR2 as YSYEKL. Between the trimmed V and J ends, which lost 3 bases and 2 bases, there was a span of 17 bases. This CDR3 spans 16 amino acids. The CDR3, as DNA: TGCGCCAGCAGCCAGATGAGTCCGGGACAAACCTACGAGCAGTACTTC. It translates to CASSQMSPGQTYEQYF.

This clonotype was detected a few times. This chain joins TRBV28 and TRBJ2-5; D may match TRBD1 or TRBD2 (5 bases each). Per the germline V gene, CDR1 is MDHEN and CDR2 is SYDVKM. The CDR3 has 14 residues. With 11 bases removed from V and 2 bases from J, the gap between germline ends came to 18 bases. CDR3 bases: TGTGCCTTAGGGGACCTGTCGGAACAAGAGACCCAGTACTTC. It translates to CALGDLSEQETQYF.

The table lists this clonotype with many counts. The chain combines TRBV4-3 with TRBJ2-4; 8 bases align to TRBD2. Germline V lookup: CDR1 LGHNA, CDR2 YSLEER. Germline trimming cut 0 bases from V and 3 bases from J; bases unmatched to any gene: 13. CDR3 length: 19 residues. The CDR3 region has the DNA TGCGCCAGCAGCCAAGATCCCGCGGGCGGGGGGCTTAACAAAAACATTCAGTACTTC. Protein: CASSQDPAGGGLNKNIQYF.

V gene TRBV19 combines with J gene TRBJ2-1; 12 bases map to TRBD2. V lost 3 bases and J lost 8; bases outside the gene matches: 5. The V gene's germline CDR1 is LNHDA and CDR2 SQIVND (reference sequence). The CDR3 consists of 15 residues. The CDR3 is CASSIGLAGGDEQFF. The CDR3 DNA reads TGTGCCAGTAGTATTGGCCTAGCGGGGGGGGATGAGCAGTTCTTC.

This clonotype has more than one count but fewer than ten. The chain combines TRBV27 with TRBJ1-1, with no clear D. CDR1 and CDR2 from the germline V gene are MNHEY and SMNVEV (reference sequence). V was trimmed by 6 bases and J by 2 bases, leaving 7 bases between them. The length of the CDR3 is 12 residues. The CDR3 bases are TGTGCCAGCAGGATGGGAAACACTGAAGCTTTCTTT. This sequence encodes CASRMGNTEAFF.

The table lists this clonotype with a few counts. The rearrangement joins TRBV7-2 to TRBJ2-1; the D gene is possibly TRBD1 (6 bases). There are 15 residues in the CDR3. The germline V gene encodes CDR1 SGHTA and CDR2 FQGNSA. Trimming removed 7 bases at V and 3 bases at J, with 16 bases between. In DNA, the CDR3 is TGTGCCAGCACCGCCACCGGACAGAACTACAATGAGCAGTTCTTC. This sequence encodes CASTATGQNYNEQFF. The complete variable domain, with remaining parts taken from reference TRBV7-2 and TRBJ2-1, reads GAGVSQSPSNKVTEKGKDVELRCDPISGHTALYWYRQSLGQGLEFLIYFQGNSAPDKSGLPSDRFSAERTGGSVSTLTIQRTQQEDSAVYLCASTATGQNYNEQFFGPGTRLTVL.

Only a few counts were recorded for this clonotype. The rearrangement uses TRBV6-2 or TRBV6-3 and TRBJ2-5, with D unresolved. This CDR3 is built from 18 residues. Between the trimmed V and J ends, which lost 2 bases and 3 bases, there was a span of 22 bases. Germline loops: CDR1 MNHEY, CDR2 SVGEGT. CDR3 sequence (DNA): TGTGCCAGCAGTTACCGACTGCAGGAACACCGAGAAAAAGAGACCCAGTACTTC. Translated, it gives CASSYRLQEHREKETQYF.

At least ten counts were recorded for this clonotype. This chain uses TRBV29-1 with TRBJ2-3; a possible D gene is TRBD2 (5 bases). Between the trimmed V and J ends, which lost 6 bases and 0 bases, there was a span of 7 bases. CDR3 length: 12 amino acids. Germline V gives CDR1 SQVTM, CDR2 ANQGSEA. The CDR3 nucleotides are TGCAGCGTACGGACTAGCACAGATACGCAGTATTTT. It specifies CSVRTSTDTQYF.

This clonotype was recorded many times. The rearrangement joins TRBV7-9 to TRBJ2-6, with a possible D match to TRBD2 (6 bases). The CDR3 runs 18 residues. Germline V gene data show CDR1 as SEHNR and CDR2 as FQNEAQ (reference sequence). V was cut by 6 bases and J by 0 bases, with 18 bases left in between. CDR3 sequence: CASSRNPGLDSGANVLTF. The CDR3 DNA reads TGTGCCAGCAGTCGAAACCCGGGACTTGACTCTGGGGCCAACGTCCTGACTTTC.

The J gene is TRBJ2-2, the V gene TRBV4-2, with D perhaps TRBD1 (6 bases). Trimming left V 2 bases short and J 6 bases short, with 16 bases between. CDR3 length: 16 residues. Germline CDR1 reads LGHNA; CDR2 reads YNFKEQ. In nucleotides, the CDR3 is TGTGCCAGCAGCCAAAACAGCGGTAACAGGGCCGGGGAGCTGTTTTTT. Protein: CASSQNSGNRAGELFF.

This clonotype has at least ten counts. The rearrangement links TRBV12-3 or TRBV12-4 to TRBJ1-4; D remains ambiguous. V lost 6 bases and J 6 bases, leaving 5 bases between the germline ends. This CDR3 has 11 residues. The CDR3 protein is CASSSYEKLFF. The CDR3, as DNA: TGTGCCAGCAGCTCGTATGAAAAACTGTTTTTT.

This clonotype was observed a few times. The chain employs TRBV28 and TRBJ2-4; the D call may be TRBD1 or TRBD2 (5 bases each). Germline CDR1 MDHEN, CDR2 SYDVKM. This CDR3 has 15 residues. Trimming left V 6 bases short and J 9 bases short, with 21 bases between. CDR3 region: CASRVPGASGTIQYF. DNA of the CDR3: TGTGCCAGCAGGGTGCCCGGGGCCTCAGGTACCATTCAGTACTTC.